What follows are 32 T cell receptor beta chains derived from one specimen sequenced in a study of blood T cell repertoires in COVID-19. Libraries were prepared by immunoSEQ multiplex PCR; TCRdb keeps only in-frame clonotypes and omits some of them. The profile shows 150,000 to 200,000 clones, 90% of them singletons. Sequenced: peripheral blood. The source of these receptors is a man between 50 and 59 years old with acute or convalescent COVID-19.

The CDR3 nucleotides read TGTGCCAGTACCTCCGGGTCAATTAGCACAGATACGCAGTATTTT. Protein: CASTSGSISTDTQYF. The chain carries TRBV19 and TRBJ2-3; D ambiguous. The CDR3 is made up of 15 amino acids. Trimming shortened V by 7 bases and J by 0 bases, and 14 bases separated the two germline ends. Germline-derived CDR1 and CDR2 are LNHDA and SQIVND (reference sequence).

This clone was seen a handful of times. The genes are TRBV5-1 and TRBJ2-7; TRBD2 matches 13 bases. This CDR3 spans 18 amino acids. The germline V gene has CDR1 SGHRS and CDR2 YFSETQ. V was clipped by 1 base and J by 12 bases; unmatched bases: 19. CDR3 residues: CASSLYGGEGLAGRSPYF. The CDR3 DNA follows: TGCGCCAGCAGCTTGTATGGGGGAGAGGGACTAGCGGGACGGTCGCCGTACTTC.

J is TRBJ2-1 and V is TRBV28; 8 bases are a match to TRBD2. CDR1 and CDR2 (germline): MDHEN, SYDVKM. V shed 6 bases, J shed 6 bases, and the junction held 7 bases outside the gene matches. This CDR3 has 14 amino acids. CDR3 residues: CASSTSGGPNEQFF. The CDR3 DNA follows: TGTGCCAGCAGCACCAGCGGGGGCCCCAATGAGCAGTTCTTC.

V usage is TRBV6-6 and J usage is TRBJ2-5; possibly TRBD2 for D (6 bases). Per the germline V gene, CDR1 is MNHNY and CDR2 is SVGAGI (reference sequence). The CDR3 runs to 14 residues. The V and J ends lost 6 bases and 5 bases respectively, with 16 bases between them. The CDR3 loop is CASSRRALAETQYF. The CDR3 DNA reads as TGTGCCAGCAGCCGGAGGGCCCTCGCGGAGACCCAGTACTTC.

This sequence joins TRBV11-2 and TRBJ2-3, with 9 bases identical to TRBD2. CDR1 is SGHAT, CDR2 FQNNGV, per germline. V trimming: 1 base; J trimming: 0 bases; junction bases outside the gene matches: 11. This CDR3 spans 19 amino acids. The CDR3 DNA is TGTGCCAGCAGCTTAGTGGGTAGCGGGAGTCGCGCCAGCACAGATACGCAGTATTTT. The encoded protein is CASSLVGSGSRASTDTQYF.

The chain uses TRBV14 and TRBJ2-7; possible D gene TRBD2, 6 bases. Germline CDR1 is SGHDN and CDR2 is FVKESK. The V end lost 5 bases, the J end lost 4 bases, and 15 bases lay between the germline ends. The CDR3 contains 14 residues. The CDR3 region has the DNA TGTGCCAGCAGCTCCGGGACGGGGGATTACGAGCAGTACTTC. It is translated as CASSSGTGDYEQYF.

The chain combines TRBV5-6 with TRBJ1-1; the D is unclear. Trimming pared 5 bases from V and 0 bases from J, leaving 5 bases between. Germline-derived CDR1 and CDR2 are SGHDT and YYEEEE. The CDR3 extends over 12 amino acids. The CDR3 loop reads CASRGMNTEAFF. CDR3 bases: TGTGCCAGCAGGGGCATGAACACTGAAGCTTTCTTT.

The rearrangement uses TRBV3-1 (or the pseudogene TRBV3-2) and TRBJ1-1, with D uncertain. This CDR3 has 11 residues. Germline values: CDR1 LGHDT, CDR2 YNNKEL (reference sequence). Trimming took 1 base from V and 11 from J, leaving 8 bases between them. This CDR3 is CASSQASRAFF. The CDR3 DNA sequence: TGTGCCAGCAGCCAAGCCTCGCGGGCTTTCTTT.

Here the CDR3 reads CASSLKPGIWKLFF. CDR3 bases: TGTGCCAGCAGTTTAAAGCCGGGTATTTGGAAACTGTTTTTT. V usage is TRBV28 and J usage is TRBJ1-4; D remains unclear. Germline assignment: CDR1 MDHEN and CDR2 SYDVKM. V was cut by 2 bases and J by 11 bases, with 15 bases left in between. The CDR3 covers 14 residues.

In this sample, this clone turned up once. The gene calls are TRBV19 and TRBJ1-6, with 10 bases identical to TRBD1. CDR1 is LNHDA and CDR2 is SQIVND in the germline V gene (reference sequence). V gave up 9 bases and J gave up 8 bases; unmatched junction bases: 10. The length of the CDR3 is 15 residues. Here the CDR3 reads CASKSTGQGDSPLHF. Here the CDR3 DNA reads TGTGCCAGCAAATCCACCGGACAGGGGGATTCACCCCTCCACTTT.

The genes are TRBV12-5 and TRBJ2-5, with 13 bases fitting TRBD2. V lost 4 bases to trimming and J lost 2 bases; unmatched junction nucleotides: 1. The CDR3 length is 15 residues. Germline assignment: CDR1 LGHNT and CDR2 FRNRAP. CDR3 region: CASGSGLAGQETQYF. CDR3 nucleotides: TGTGCTAGTGGTTCGGGACTAGCGGGACAAGAGACCCAGTACTTC.

The chain recombines TRBV30 with TRBJ2-3; tentative D call: TRBD2 (5 bases). Looked up from germline, CDR1 is GTSNPN and CDR2 is SVGIG (reference sequence). The CDR3 is made up of 14 amino acids. The V gene lost 3 bases and the J gene lost 0 bases, with 10 bases spanning the gap. The DNA for the CDR3 is TGTGCCTGGAGCAGCGGACGAAGCACAGATACGCAGTATTTT. As protein: CAWSSGRSTDTQYF.

V is TRBV14 and J is TRBJ2-2; 7 positions match TRBD1. Germline V gene sequence: CDR1 SGHDN, CDR2 FVKESK. The trim removed 4 bases at V and 7 bases at J, leaving 9 bases unmatched. The CDR3 is made up of 15 amino acids. In DNA form, the CDR3 reads TGTGCCAGCAGCCGGGGGACAGTTCAAGTCGGGGAGCTGTTTTTT. Encoded protein: CASSRGTVQVGELFF.

The table lists this clone with a count of one. The chain employs TRBV5-5 and TRBJ2-7, with D perhaps matching TRBD1 (6 bases). Trimming removed 4 bases at V and 1 base at J, with 12 bases between. The CDR3 consists of 14 residues. Germline CDR1 is SGHKS and CDR2 is YYEKEE (reference sequence). DNA for the CDR3: TGTGCCAGCAGCACCCCGGGACAATCCTACGAGCAGTACGTC. Translating it yields CASSTPGQSYEQYV.

This clone has a handful of counts. The rearrangement uses TRBV6-5 and TRBJ2-3, with D possibly matching TRBD2 (5 bases). The CDR3 covers 15 residues. V dropped 5 bases and J dropped 10 bases, with 22 bases sitting between them. From germline, CDR1 is MNHEY and CDR2 SVGAGI. The CDR3 loop reads CASSRESQISAAQYF. CDR3 DNA: TGTGCCAGCAGTCGCGAAAGCCAGATTAGCGCAGCGCAGTATTTT.

The chain uses TRBV7-2 and TRBJ2-5; weak D call: TRBD2 (6 bases). Deletions cut 3 bases from V and 1 base from J, with 9 bases between. CDR1 SGHTA and CDR2 FQGNSA come from the germline V gene. This CDR3 is built from 14 residues. CDR3 residues: CASSFGGLQETQYF. CDR3 DNA: TGTGCCAGCAGCTTCGGGGGACTCCAAGAGACCCAGTACTTC.

This clone has only one observation. This rearrangement joins TRBV10-3 to TRBJ2-3; 8 bases map to TRBD1. V shed 5 bases, J shed 5 bases, and the junction held 15 bases outside the gene matches. The CDR3 covers 17 residues. Per germline, CDR1 ENHRY and CDR2 SYGVKD. CDR3 in DNA: TGTGCCATCAGTCACCCCGGAGGGCAGGGGGCGGGAGATACGCAGTATTTT. This translates into CAISHPGGQGAGDTQYF.

The chain combines TRBV11-1 with TRBJ2-2, with 8 nucleotides matching TRBD2. CDR1 is SGHAT, CDR2 FQDESV, per germline (reference sequence). This CDR3 region has 15 residues. J lost 4 bases, V lost 6 bases, and 7 bases had no gene match. The CDR3 here is CASSYRGGSTGELFF. The DNA for the CDR3 is TGTGCCAGCAGTTACCGCGGGGGGAGCACCGGGGAGCTGTTTTTT.

The table lists this clone with a few counts. Other DNA sequences in the sample encode the same CDR3. J is TRBJ1-1 and V is TRBV11-1; no definite D call. The CDR3 extends over 12 amino acids. V dropped 5 bases and J dropped 1 base, with 5 bases sitting between them. Germline values: CDR1 SGHAT, CDR2 FQDESV (reference sequence). CDR3 sequence (DNA): TGTGCCAGCAGCCATAGGAACACTGAAGCTTTCTTT. Its protein product is CASSHRNTEAFF.

This chain connects TRBV24-1 to TRBJ1-2; weak D call: TRBD1 (5 bases). V was clipped by 5 bases and J by 7 bases, with 16 bases between them. Germline V gives CDR1 KGHDR, CDR2 SFDVKD. The CDR3 extends over 14 amino acids. In DNA, the CDR3 is TGTGCCACCAGTGCTGGGGGAGGGGACTCTGGCTACACCTTC. As protein: CATSAGGGDSGYTF.

This clone was recorded a few times. The rearrangement joins TRBV11-2 to TRBJ1-3; TRBD1 matches 8 bases. The junction had 7 bases not matched to a gene; V was cut back by 5 bases and J by 4 bases. The germline CDR1 and CDR2 sequences are SGHAT and FQNNGV. The CDR3 extends over 15 amino acids. The CDR3 sequence: CASSQNRGYGNTIYF. CDR3 bases: TGTGCCAGCAGCCAGAACAGGGGGTACGGAAACACCATATATTTT.

In DNA, the CDR3 is TGTGCCAGCAGCTACACCTTCTACGAGCAGTACTTC. Encoded protein: CASSYTFYEQYF. The chain recombines TRBV7-8 with TRBJ2-7; D call uncertain. Germline CDR1 and CDR2: SGHVS and FQNEAQ. The CDR3 loop spans 12 amino acids. V lost 4 bases and J lost 3, with 7 bases in between.

This sequence joins TRBV9 and TRBJ1-3; D might be TRBD1 (5 bases). Germline V gives CDR1 SGDLS, CDR2 YYNGEE. The germline V and J ends were trimmed by 3 bases and 0 bases, with 10 bases remaining between them. This CDR3 has 15 residues. The CDR3 nucleotides are TGTGCCAGCAGCGACTCAGGGTTCTCTGGAAACACCATATATTTT. Its translation is CASSDSGFSGNTIYF.

This sequence joins TRBV18 and TRBJ1-1; D is unresolved. CDR1 and CDR2 from the germline V gene are KGHSH and LQKENI. The CDR3 extends over 12 amino acids. The germline V and J ends were trimmed by 6 bases and 4 bases, with 9 bases remaining between them. The CDR3: CASSDSVTEAFF. CDR3 coding DNA: TGTGCCAGCTCGGACTCTGTCACTGAAGCTTTCTTT.

This clone occurred once. The V and J genes are TRBV29-1 and TRBJ1-1; no clear D. Germline values: CDR1 SQVTM, CDR2 ANQGSEA. Trimming pared 1 base from V and 1 base from J, leaving 7 bases between. This CDR3 is 13 amino acids long. Here the CDR3 DNA reads TGCAGCGTTGAAGGTGAAGCGAACACTGAAGCTTTCTTT. Amino acid sequence: CSVEGEANTEAFF.

This chain uses TRBV29-1 with TRBJ1-2; 9 bases line up with TRBD1. The CDR3 has 15 residues. Germline values: CDR1 SQVTM, CDR2 ANQGSEA. V trimming: 5 bases; J trimming: 3 bases; junction bases outside the gene matches: 10. CDR3: CSVYPGQGGDYGYTF. The DNA of the CDR3 is TGCAGCGTTTACCCGGGACAGGGCGGAGACTATGGCTACACCTTC.

The chain recombines TRBV5-4 with TRBJ2-1, with D possibly being TRBD2 (5 bases). CDR1 and CDR2 (germline): SGHNT, YYREEE (reference sequence). Trimming took off 4 bases at V and 3 bases at J, with 17 bases between the two ends. The CDR3 contains 16 residues. CDR3 nucleotides: TGTGCCAGCAGCCAGGCGGCGGGTAACTACTACAATGAGCAGTTCTTC. It specifies CASSQAAGNYYNEQFF.

The gene calls are TRBV27 and TRBJ2-2, with 7 bases lining up with TRBD2. CDR3 length: 15 residues. The ends lost 0 bases at V and 6 bases at J; junction bases unmatched: 4. The V gene's germline CDR1 is MNHEY and CDR2 SMNVEV (reference sequence). The CDR3 loop reads CASSLSPAGSGELFF. CDR3 DNA: TGTGCCAGCAGTTTATCCCCAGCGGGGTCCGGGGAGCTGTTTTTT.

V and J are TRBV18 and TRBJ1-3, with D unclear. Germline V lookup: CDR1 KGHSH, CDR2 LQKENI. The CDR3 is 17 residues long. With 2 bases removed from V and 0 bases from J, the gap between germline ends came to 14 bases. DNA of the CDR3: TGTGCCAGCTCACCAGCGTCGGACGGAGGCTCTGGAAACACCATATATTTT. Its translation: CASSPASDGGSGNTIYF.

The rearrangement uses TRBV27 and TRBJ2-2; 7 nucleotides line up with TRBD2. This CDR3 comprises 15 residues. With 6 bases clipped from V and 0 bases from J, the junction kept 4 bases outside the gene matches. Germline assignment: CDR1 MNHEY and CDR2 SMNVEV (reference sequence). The CDR3 loop is CASSRGGANTGELFF. In DNA, the CDR3 is TGTGCCAGCAGCCGGGGAGGGGCGAACACCGGGGAGCTGTTTTTT.

Ten or more counts support this clone. V gene TRBV6-4 combines with J gene TRBJ2-7, with 8 bases that match TRBD1. The germline V gene has CDR1 MRHNA and CDR2 SNTAGT. J gave up 2 bases and V 3 bases, and 6 bases lay outside the gene matches. The CDR3 contains 15 residues. CDR3 bases: TGTGCCAGCAGTGAACCAAGGACAGGGACCTACGAGCAGTACTTC. This gives the protein CASSEPRTGTYEQYF.

The CDR3 nucleotides are TGTGCCAGCAGTGCCCCCGGGACAGCTAACACCGGGGAGCTGTTTTTT. Translated, it gives CASSAPGTANTGELFF. The V call is TRBV6-6, the J call TRBJ2-2, with 7 bases aligning to TRBD1. With V trimmed by 5 bases and J by 2 bases, 8 bases remained unmatched. There are 16 residues in the CDR3. The germline CDR1 and CDR2 sequences are MNHNY and SVGAGI (reference sequence).